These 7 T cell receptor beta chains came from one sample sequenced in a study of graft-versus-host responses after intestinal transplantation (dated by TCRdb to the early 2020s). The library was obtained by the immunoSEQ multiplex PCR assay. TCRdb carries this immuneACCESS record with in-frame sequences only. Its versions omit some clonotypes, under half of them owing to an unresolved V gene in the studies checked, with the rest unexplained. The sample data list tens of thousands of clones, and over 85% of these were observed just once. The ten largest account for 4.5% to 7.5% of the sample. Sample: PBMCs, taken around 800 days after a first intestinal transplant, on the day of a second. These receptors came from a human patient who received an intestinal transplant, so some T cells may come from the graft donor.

The CDR3 DNA reads TGTGCCAGCGGTCTGGGACTGTTAAAAGAGACCCAGTACTTC. Amino acid sequence: CASGLGLLKETQYF. The chain joins TRBV28 to TRBJ2-5, with a weak D call TRBD2 (6 bases). The V gene's germline CDR1 is MDHEN and CDR2 SYDVKM. The CDR3 is 14 residues long. The V and J ends lost 8 bases and 3 bases respectively, with 16 bases between them.

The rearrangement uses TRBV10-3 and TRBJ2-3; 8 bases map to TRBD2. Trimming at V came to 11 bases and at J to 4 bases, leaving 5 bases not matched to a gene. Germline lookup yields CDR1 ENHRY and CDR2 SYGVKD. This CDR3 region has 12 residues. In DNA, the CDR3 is TGTGCCGTCGGGAGGGAAGCAGATACGCAGTATTTT. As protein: CAVGREADTQYF.

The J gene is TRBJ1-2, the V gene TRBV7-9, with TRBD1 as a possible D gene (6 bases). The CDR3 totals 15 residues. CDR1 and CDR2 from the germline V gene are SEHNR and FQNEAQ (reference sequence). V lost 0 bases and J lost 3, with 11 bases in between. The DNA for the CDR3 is TGTGCCAGCAGCTTAGCCGGAGGGGGAGACTATGGCTACACCTTC. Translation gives CASSLAGGGDYGYTF.

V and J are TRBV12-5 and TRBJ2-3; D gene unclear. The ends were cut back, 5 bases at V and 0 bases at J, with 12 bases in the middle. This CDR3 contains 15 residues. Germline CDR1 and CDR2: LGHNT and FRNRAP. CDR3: CASGPPGTSTDTQYF. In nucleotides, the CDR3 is TGTGCTAGTGGTCCACCGGGTACTAGCACAGATACGCAGTATTTT.

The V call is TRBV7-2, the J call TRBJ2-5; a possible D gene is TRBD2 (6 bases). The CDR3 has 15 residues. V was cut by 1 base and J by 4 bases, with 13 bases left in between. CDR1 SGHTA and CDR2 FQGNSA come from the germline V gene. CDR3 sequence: CASSLGAGMGETQYF. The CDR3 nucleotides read TGTGCCAGCAGCTTAGGGGCGGGGATGGGAGAGACCCAGTACTTC.

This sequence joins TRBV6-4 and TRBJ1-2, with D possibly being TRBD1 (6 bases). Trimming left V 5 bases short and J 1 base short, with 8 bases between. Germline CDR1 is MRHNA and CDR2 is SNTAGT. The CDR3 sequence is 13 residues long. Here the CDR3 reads CASSYRDNYGYTF. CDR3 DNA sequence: TGTGCCAGCAGTTACAGGGATAACTATGGCTACACCTTC.

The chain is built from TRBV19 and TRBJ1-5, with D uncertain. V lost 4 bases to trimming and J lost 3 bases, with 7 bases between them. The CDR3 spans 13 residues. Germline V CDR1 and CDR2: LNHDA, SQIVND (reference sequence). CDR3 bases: TGTGCCAGTAGTAACAGATACAATCAGCCCCAGCATTTT. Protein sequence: CASSNRYNQPQHF.